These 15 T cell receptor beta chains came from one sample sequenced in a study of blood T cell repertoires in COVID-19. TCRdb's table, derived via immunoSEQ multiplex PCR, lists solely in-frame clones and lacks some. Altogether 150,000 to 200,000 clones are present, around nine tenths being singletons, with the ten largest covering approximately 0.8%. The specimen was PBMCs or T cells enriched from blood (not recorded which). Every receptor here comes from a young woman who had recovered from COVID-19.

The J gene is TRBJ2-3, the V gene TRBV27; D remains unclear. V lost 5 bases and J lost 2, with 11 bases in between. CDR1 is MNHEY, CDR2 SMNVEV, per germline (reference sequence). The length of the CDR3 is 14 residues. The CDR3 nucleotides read TGTGCCAGCAGTCTCCAGACTTTCACAGATACGCAGTATTTT. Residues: CASSLQTFTDTQYF.

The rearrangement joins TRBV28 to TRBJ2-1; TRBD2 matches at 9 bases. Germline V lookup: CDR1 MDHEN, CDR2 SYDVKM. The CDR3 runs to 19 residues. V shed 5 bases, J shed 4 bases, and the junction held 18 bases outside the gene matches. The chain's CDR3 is CASSPALTPRLAGYNEQFF. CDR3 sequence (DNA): TGTGCCAGCAGTCCCGCGCTGACCCCCAGGCTAGCGGGATACAATGAGCAGTTCTTC.

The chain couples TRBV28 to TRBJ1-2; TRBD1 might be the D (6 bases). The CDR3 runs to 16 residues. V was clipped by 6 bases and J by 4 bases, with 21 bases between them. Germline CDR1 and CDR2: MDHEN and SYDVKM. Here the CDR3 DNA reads TGTGCCAGCAGGCCACTGACGGACAGCGCGCTCTATGGCTACACCTTC. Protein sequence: CASRPLTDSALYGYTF.

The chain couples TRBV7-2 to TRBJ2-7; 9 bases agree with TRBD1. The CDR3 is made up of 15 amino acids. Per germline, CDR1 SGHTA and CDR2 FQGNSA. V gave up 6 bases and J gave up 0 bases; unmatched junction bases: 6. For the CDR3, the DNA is TGTGCCAGCAGAACCGGGACAGGGCTCTCCTACGAGCAGTACTTC. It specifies CASRTGTGLSYEQYF.

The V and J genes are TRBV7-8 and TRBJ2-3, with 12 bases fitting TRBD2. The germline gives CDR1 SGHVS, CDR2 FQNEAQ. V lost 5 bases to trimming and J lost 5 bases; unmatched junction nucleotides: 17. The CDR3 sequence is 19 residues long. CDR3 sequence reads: CASSKRATSGRRLGDTQYF. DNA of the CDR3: TGTGCCAGCAGCAAGCGAGCAACTAGCGGGAGGCGTTTAGGAGATACGCAGTATTTT.

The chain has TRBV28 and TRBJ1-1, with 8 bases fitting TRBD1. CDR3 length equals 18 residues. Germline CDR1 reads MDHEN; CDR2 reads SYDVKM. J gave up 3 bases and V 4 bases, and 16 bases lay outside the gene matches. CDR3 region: CASSSRQGLGRGYTEAFF. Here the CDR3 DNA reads TGTGCCAGCAGTTCACGACAGGGGTTAGGTCGCGGGTACACTGAAGCTTTCTTT.

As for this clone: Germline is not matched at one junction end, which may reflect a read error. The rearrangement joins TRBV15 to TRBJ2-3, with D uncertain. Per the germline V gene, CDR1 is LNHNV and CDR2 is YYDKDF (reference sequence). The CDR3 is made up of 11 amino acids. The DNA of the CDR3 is TGTGCCACCAGCAGAGATCTCGCCCTATTTTTT. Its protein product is CATSRDLALFF.

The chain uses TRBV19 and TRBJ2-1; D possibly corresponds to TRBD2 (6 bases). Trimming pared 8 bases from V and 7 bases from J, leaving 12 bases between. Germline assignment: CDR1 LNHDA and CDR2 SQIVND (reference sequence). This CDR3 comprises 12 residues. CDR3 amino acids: CASETSGNEQFF. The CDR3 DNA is TGTGCCAGTGAGACTAGTGGTAATGAGCAGTTCTTC.

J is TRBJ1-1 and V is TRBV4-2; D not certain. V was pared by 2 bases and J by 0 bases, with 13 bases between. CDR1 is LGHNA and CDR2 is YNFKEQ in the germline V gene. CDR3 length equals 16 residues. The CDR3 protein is CASSQPRRAMNTEAFF. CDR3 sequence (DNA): TGTGCCAGCAGCCAACCGAGGAGGGCTATGAACACTGAAGCTTTCTTT.

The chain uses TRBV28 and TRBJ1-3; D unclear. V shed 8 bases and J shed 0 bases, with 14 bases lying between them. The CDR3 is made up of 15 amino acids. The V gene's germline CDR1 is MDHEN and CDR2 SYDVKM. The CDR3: CASETDEASGNTIYF. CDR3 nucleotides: TGTGCCAGCGAGACCGACGAGGCCTCTGGAAACACCATATATTTT.

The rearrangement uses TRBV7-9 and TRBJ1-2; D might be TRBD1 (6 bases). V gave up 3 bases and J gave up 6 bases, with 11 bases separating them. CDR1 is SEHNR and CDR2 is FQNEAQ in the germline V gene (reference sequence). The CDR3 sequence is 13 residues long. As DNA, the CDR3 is TGTGCCAGCAGCTTGGGGACACAAAATGGCTACACCTTC. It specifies CASSLGTQNGYTF.

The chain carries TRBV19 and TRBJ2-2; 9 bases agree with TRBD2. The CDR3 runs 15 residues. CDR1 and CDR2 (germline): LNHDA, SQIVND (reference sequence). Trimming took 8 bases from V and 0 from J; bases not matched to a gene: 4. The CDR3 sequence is CASLAGSANTGELFF. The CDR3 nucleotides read TGTGCCAGTCTAGCGGGATCAGCGAACACCGGGGAGCTGTTTTTT.

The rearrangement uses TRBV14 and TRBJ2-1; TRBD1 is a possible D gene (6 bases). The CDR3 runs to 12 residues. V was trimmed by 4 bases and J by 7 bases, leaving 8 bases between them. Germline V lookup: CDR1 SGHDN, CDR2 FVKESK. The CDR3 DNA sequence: TGTGCCAGCAGCCCAACAGGGAATGAGCAGTTCTTC. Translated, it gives CASSPTGNEQFF.

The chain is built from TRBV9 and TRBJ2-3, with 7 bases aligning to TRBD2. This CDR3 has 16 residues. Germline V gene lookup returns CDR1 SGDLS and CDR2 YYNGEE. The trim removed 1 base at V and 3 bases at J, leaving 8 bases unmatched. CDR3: CASSVLRDYGTDTQYF. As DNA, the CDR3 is TGTGCCAGCAGCGTACTTAGGGACTACGGGACAGATACGCAGTATTTT.

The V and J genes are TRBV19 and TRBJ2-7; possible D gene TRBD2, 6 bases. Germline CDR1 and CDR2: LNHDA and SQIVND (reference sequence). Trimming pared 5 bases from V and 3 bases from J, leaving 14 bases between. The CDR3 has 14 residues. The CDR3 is CASSPGLTNYEQYF. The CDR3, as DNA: TGTGCCAGTAGTCCGGGACTCACAAACTACGAGCAGTACTTC.